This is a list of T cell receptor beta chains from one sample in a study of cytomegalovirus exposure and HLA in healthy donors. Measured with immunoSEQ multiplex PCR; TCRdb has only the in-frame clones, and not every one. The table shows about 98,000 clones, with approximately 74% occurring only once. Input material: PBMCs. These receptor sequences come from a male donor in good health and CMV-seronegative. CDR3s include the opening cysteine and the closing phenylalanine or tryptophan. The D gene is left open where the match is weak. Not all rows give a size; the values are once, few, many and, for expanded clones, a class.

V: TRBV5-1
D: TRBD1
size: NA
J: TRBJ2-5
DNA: TGCGCCAGCAGCTTGGACGGACAGGGGGCTGGAGAGACCCAGTACTTC
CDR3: CASSLDGQGAGETQYF

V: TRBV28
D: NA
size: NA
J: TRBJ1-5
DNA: TGTGCCAGCGTCGGGAGCAATCAGCCCCAGCATTTT
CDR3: CASVGSNQPQHF

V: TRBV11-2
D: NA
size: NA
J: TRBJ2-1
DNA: TGTGCCAGCAGCTTAGAGCCCCCAGGGGCTCATGGCAATGAGCAGTTCTTC
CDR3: CASSLEPPGAHGNEQFF

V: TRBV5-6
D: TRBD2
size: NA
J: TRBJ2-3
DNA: TGTGCCAGCAGCTTGACTTGGACTAGCGGGAGGGCCCCAGATACGCAGTATTTT
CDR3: CASSLTWTSGRAPDTQYF

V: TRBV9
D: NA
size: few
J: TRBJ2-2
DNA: TGTGCCAGCAGCGCCCGGCCGGAGGGGGAGCTGTTTTTT
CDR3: CASSARPEGELFF

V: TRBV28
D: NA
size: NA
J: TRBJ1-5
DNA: TGTGCCAGCAGACAAATCGGAGGAGTACAGCCCCAGCATTTT
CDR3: CASRQIGGVQPQHF

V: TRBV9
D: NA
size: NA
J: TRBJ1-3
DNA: TGTGCCAGCAGCGTAGCTGCGAGGAACTCTGGAAACACCATATATTTT
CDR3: CASSVAARNSGNTIYF

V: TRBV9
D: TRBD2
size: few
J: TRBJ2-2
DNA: TGTGCCAGCAGCGTAGCACTAGCGGAGAACACCGGGGAGCTGTTTTTT
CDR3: CASSVALAENTGELFF

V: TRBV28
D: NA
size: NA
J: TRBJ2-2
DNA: TGTGCCAGCAGTTCGGTCGGGGAGCTGTTTTTT
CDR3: CASSSVGELFF

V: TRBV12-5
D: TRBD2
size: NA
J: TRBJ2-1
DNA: TGTGCTAGTGGTTTGAGGGACTACGGGGGTGAGCAGTTCTTC
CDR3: CASGLRDYGGEQFF

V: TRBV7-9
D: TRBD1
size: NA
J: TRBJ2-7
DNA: TGTGCCAGCAGGGGACAGTCCTACGAGCAGTACTTC
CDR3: CASRGQSYEQYF

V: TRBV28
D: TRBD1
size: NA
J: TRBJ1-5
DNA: TGTGCCAGTGACAGGGTCGGTCAGCCCCAGCATTTT
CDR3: CASDRVGQPQHF

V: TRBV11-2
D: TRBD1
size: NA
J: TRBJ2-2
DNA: TGTGCCAGCAGCCTTAACAGGGGCCGAAACACCGGGGAGCTGTTTTTT
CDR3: CASSLNRGRNTGELFF

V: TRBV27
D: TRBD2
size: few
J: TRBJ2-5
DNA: TGTGCCAGTTCCGGGACTAGGTTCTCACAAGAGACCCAGTACTTC
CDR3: CASSGTRFSQETQYF

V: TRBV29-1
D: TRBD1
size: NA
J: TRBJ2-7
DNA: TGCAGCGTTGCCTTTCATATGGGACAGGGTGGCGAGCAGTACTTC
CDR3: CSVAFHMGQGGEQYF

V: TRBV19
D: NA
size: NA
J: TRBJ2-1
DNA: TGTGCCAGTAGTATAGATAGATGGGGAGAGGAGCAGTTCTTC
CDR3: CASSIDRWGEEQFF

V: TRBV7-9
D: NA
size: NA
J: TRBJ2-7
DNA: TGTGCCAGCGAGATTACAGGGGAGCAGTACTTC
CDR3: CASEITGEQYF

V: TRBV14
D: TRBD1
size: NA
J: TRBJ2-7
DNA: TGTGCCAGCAGCCCCCGGGACAGGGAATTGGAGAACGAGCAGTACTTC
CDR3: CASSPRDRELENEQYF

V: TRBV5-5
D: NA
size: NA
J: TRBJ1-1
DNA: TGTGCCAGCAGCTGGGCGATGAACACTGAAGCTTTCTTT
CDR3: CASSWAMNTEAFF

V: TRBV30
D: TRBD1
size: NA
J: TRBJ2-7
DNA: TGTGCCTGGAGTGTCGGAACAGGGGGTTGGGAGCAGTACTTC
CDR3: CAWSVGTGGWEQYF

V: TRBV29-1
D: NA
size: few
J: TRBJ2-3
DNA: TGCAGCGTTGAACCCCAGGGTCGGGATACGCAGTATTTT
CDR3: CSVEPQGRDTQYF

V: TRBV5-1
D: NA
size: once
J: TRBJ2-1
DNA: TGCGCCAGCAGCTTAGCTACACAGAACAATGAGCAGTTCTTC
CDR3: CASSLATQNNEQFF

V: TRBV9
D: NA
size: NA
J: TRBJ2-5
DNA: TGTGCCAGCAGCGTAGCCGCAGGAGGGGAGACCCAGTACTTC
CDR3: CASSVAAGGETQYF

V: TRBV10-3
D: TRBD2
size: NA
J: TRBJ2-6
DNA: TGTGCCTTCACGCCGGGGGGCTCTGGGGCCAACGTCCTGACTTTC
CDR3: CAFTPGGSGANVLTF